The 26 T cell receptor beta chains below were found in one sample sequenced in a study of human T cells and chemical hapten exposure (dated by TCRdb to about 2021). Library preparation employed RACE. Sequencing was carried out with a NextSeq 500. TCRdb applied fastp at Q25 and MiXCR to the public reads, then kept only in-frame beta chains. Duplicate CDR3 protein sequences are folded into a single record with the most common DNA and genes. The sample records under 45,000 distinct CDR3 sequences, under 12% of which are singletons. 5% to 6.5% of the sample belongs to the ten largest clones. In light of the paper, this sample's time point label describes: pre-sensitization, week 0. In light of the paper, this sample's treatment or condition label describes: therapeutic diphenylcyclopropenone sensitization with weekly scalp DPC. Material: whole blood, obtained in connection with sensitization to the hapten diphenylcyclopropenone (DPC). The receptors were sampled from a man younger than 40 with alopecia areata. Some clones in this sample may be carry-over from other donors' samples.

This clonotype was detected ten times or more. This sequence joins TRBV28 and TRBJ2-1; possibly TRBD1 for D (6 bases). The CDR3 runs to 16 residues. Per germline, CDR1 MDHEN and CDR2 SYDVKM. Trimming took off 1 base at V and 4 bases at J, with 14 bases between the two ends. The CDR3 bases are TGTGCCAGCAGTTTATCAGGACAGCAACTTTACAATGAGCAGTTCTTC. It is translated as CASSLSGQQLYNEQFF. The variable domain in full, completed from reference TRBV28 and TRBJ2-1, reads DVKVTQSSRYLVKRTGEKVFLECVQDMDHENMFWYRQDPGLGLRLIYFSYDVKMKEKGDIPEGYSVSREKKERFSLILESASTNQTSMYLCASSLSGQQLYNEQFFGPGTRLTVL.

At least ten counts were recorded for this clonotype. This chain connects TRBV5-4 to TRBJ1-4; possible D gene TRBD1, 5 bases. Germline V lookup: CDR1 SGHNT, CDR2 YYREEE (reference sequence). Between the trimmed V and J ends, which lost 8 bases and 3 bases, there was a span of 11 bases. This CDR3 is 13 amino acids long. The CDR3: CASSGLPNEKLFF. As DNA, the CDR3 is TGTGCCAGTTCAGGGTTACCTAATGAAAAACTGTTTTTT. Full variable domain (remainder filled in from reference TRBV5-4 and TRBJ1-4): ETGVTQSPTHLIKTRGQQVTLRCSSQSGHNTVSWYQQALGQGPQFIFQYYREEENGRGNFPPRFSGLQFPNYSSELNVNALELDDSALYLCASSGLPNEKLFFGSGTQLSVL.

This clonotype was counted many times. DNA for the CDR3: TGTGCCAGCTCACGGGGCCCGGGGGACGAGCAGTTCTTC. Translated: CASSRGPGDEQFF. The rearrangement uses TRBV18 and TRBJ2-1; tentatively, D is TRBD2 (6 bases). The V gene lost 4 bases and the J gene lost 10 bases, with 14 bases spanning the gap. Per germline, CDR1 KGHSH and CDR2 LQKENI. CDR3 length equals 13 residues.

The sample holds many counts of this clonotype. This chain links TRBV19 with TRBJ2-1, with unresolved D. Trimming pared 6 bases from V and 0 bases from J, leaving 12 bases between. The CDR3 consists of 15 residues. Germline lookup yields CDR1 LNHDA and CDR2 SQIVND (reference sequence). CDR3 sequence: CASRETFSSYNEQFF. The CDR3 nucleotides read TGTGCCAGTAGGGAGACGTTTAGCTCCTACAATGAGCAGTTCTTC.

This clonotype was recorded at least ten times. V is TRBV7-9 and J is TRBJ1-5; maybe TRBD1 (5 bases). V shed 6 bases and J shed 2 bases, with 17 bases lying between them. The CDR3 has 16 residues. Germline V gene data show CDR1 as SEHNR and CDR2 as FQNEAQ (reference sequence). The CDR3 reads CASSHSGLRGNQPQHF. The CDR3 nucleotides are TGTGCCAGCAGTCATTCGGGGCTCAGAGGCAATCAGCCCCAGCATTTT.

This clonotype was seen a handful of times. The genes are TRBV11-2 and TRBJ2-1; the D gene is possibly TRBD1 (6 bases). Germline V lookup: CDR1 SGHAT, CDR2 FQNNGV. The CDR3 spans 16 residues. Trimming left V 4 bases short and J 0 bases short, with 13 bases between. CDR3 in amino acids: CASSSYRESSYNEQFF. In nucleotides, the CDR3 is TGTGCCAGCAGCTCCTACAGGGAGAGCTCCTACAATGAGCAGTTCTTC.

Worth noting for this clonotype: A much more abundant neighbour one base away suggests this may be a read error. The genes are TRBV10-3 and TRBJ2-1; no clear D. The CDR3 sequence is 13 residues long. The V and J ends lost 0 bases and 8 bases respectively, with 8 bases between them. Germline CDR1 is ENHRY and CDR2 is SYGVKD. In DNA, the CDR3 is TGTGCCATCAGTGAGTCTGCAGCATATGAGCAGTTCTTC. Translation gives CAISESAAYEQFF.

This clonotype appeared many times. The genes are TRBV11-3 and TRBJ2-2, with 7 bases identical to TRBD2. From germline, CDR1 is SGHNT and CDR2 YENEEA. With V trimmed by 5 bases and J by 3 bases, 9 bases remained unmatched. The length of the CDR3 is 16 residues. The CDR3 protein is CASSPPAGVDTGELFF. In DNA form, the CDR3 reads TGTGCCAGCAGCCCACCTGCGGGGGTTGACACCGGGGAGCTGTTTTTT.

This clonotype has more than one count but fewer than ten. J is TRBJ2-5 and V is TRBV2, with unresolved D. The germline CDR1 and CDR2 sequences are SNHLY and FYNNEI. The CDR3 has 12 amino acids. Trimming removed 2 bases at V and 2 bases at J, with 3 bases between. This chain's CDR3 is CASSEWQETQYF. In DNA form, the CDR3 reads TGTGCCAGCAGTGAATGGCAAGAGACCCAGTACTTC. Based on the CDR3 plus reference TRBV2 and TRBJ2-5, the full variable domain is EPEVTQTPSHQVTQMGQEVILRCVPISNHLYFYWYRQILGQKVEFLVSFYNNEISEKSEIFDDQFSVERPDGSNFTLKIRSTKLEDSAMYFCASSEWQETQYFGPGTRLLVL.

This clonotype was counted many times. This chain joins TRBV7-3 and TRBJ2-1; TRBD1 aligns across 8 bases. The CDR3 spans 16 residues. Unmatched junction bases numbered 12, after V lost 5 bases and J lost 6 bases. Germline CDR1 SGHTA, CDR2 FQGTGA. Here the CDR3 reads CASSRTAGGLGNEQFF. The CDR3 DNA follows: TGTGCCAGCAGCCGAACCGCAGGGGGCCTGGGCAATGAGCAGTTCTTC.

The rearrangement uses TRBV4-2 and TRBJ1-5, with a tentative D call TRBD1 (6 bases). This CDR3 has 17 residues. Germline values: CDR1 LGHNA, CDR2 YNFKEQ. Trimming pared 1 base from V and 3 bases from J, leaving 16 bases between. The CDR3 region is CASSQGGFRDNNQPQHF. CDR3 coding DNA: TGTGCCAGCAGCCAAGGAGGTTTTAGGGACAACAATCAGCCCCAGCATTTT.

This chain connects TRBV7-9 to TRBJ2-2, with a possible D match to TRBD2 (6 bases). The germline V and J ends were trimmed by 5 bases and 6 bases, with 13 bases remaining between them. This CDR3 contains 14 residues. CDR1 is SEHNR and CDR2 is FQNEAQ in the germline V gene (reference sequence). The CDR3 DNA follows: TGTGCCAGCAGCCCAGGGACTTCCGCCGGGGAGCTGTTTTTT. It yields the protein CASSPGTSAGELFF.

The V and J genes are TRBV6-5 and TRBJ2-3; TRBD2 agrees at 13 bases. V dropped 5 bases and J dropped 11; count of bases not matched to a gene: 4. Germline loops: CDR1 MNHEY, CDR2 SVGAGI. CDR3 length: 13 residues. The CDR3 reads CASSPRTSGGQYF. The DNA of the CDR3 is TGTGCCAGCAGTCCCAGGACTAGCGGGGGGCAGTATTTT.

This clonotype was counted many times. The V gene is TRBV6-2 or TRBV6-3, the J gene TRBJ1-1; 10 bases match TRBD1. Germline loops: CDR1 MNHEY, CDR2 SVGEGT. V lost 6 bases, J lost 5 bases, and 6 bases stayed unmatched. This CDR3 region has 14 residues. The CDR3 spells CASRRDRGNTEAFF. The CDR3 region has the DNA TGTGCCAGCAGACGGGACAGGGGAAATACTGAAGCTTTCTTT.

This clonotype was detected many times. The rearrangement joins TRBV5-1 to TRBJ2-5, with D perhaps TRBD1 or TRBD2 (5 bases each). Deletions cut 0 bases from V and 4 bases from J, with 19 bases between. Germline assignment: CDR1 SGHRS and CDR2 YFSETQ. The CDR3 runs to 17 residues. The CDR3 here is CASSLANPGRNGETQYF. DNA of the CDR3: TGCGCCAGCAGCTTGGCCAACCCGGGACGGAATGGAGAGACCCAGTACTTC.

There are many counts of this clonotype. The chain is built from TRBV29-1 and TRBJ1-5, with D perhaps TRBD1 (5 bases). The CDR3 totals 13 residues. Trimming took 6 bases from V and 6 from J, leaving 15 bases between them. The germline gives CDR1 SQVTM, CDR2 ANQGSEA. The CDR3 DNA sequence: TGCAGCGTGGACCAGGGTGGGGGTCAGCCCCAGCATTTT. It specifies CSVDQGGGQPQHF.

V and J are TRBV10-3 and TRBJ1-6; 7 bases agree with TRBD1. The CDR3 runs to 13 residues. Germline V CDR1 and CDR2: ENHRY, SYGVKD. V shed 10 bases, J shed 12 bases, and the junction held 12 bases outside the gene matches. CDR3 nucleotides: TGTGCCACCCTTACGGGACAGCAAGGACCCCTCCACTTT. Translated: CATLTGQQGPLHF.

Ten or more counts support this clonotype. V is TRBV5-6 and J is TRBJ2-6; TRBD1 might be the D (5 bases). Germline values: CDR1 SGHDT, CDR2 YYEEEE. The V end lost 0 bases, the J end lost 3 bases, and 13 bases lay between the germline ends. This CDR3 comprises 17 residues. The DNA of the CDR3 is TGTGCCAGCAGCTTGGGGAAGGACACCTTTGGGGCCAACGTCCTGACTTTC. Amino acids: CASSLGKDTFGANVLTF. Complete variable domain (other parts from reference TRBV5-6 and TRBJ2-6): DAGVTQSPTHLIKTRGQQVTLRCSPKSGHDTVSWYQQALGQGPQFIFQYYEEEERQRGNFPDRFSGHQFPNYSSELNVNALLLGDSALYLCASSLGKDTFGANVLTFGAGSRLTVL.

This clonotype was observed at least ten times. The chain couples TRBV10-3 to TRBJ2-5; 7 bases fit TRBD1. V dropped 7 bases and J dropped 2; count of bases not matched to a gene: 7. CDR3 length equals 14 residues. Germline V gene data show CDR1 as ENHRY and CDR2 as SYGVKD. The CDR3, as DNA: TGTGCCATCAACGGGGACAGACGACAAGAGACCCAGTACTTC. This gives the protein CAINGDRRQETQYF.

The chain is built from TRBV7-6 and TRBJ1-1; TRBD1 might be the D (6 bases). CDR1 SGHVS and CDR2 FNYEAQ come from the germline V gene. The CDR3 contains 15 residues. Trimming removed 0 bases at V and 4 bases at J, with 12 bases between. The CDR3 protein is CASSLALQGTTEAFF. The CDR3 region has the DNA TGTGCCAGCAGCTTAGCATTACAGGGTACCACTGAAGCTTTCTTT.

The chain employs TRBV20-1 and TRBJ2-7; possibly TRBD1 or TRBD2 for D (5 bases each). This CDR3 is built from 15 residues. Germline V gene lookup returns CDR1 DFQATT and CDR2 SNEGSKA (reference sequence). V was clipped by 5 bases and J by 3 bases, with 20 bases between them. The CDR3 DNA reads TGCAGTGCTTCGCTAGGCCGGGACCCAAACTACGAGCAGTACTTC. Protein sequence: CSASLGRDPNYEQYF.

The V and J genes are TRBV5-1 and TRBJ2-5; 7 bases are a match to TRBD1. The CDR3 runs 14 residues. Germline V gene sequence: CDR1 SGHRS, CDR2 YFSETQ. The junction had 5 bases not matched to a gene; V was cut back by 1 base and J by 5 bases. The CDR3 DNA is TGCGCCAGCAGCTTGCAGGGACAGAGGGAGACCCAGTACTTC. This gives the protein CASSLQGQRETQYF.

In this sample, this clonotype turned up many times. The CDR3 region is CASSSSRVPNEKLFF. The CDR3 DNA is TGTGCCAGCAGCTCCTCCAGAGTCCCTAATGAAAAACTGTTTTTT. This sequence joins TRBV5-5 and TRBJ1-4; D call uncertain. The CDR3 is 15 residues long. V lost 3 bases to trimming and J lost 3 bases, with 12 bases between them. CDR1 and CDR2 from the germline V gene are SGHKS and YYEKEE (reference sequence).

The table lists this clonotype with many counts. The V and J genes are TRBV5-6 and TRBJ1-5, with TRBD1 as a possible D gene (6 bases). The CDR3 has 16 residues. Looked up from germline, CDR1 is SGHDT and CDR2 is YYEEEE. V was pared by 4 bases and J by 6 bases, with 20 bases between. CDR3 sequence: CASSTRVTGRGQPQHF. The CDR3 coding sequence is TGTGCCAGCAGCACACGAGTAACAGGGAGGGGTCAGCCCCAGCATTTT.

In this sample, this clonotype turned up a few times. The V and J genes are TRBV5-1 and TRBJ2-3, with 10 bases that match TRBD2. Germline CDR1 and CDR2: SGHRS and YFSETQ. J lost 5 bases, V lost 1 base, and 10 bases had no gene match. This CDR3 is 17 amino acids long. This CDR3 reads CASSLRPAGGPVDTQYF. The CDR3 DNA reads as TGCGCCAGCAGCTTGAGGCCAGCGGGGGGGCCTGTAGATACGCAGTATTTT.

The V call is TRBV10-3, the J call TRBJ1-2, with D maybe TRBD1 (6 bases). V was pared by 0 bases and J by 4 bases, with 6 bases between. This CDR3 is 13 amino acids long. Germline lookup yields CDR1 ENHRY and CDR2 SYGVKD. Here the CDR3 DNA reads TGTGCCATCAGTGAGTCAGGGGGCTATGGCTACACCTTC. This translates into CAISESGGYGYTF.